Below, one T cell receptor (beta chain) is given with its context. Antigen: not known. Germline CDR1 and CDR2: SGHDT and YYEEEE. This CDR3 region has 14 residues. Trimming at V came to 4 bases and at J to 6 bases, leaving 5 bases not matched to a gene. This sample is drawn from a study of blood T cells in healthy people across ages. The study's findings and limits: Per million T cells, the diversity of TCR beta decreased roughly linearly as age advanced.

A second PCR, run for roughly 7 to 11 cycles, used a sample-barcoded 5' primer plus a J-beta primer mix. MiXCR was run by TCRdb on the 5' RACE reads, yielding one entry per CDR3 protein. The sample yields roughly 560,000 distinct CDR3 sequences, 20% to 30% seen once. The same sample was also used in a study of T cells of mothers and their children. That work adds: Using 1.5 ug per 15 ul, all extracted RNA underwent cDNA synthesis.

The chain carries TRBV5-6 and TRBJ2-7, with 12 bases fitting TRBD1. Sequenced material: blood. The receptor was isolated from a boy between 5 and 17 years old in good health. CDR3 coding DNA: TGTGCCAGCAGCCGAAGGGACAGGGGGCTCGAGCAGTACTTC. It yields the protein CASSRRDRGLEQYF.